In this sample, the clone carrying this TCR beta chain turned up once. Its target is unknown. The entry originates in a study of T cell repertoires in cytomegalovirus infection. Study-wide background: Use of recently identified HLA-C-restricted and well-studied HLA-B-restricted CMV epitopes was part of the study. In public TCR beta signatures, there were indications of both CMV infection and matching HLA type.

Study observations and caveats: Cumulative public TCR beta family frequency identified carriers of CMV plus the relevant HLA. HLA-C-restricted TCR beta clonotypes specific for CMV led the ex vivo response.

TCRdb reprocessed the reads with MiXCR, giving one entry per CDR3 protein. The sample holds around 900,000 distinct CDR3 sequences, roughly 31% seen once. Germline lookup yields CDR1 SGHNT and CDR2 YENEEA. The CDR3 is 16 amino acids. After removal of 4 bases from V and 5 bases from J, the junction contained 7 bases not matched to a gene. This clonotype originated in a human donor in good health (CMV status not recorded). Some clones in this sample may be carry-over from other donors' samples. The chain employs TRBV11-3 and TRBJ2-1, with 11 bases that match TRBD2. The source material was cultured CD8+ T cells from PBMCs, sampled from culture after CMV antigen stimulation. CDR3 bases: TGTGCCAGCAGCTGGACACTAGCGGGGGAGCACAATGAGCAGTTCTTC. Protein product: CASSWTLAGEHNEQFF. Complete variable domain (other parts from reference TRBV11-3 and TRBJ2-1): EAGVVQSPRYKIIEKKQPVAFWCNPISGHNTLYWYLQNLGQGPELLIRYENEEAVDDSQLPKDRFSAERLKGVDSTLKIQPAELGDSAVYLCASSWTLAGEHNEQFFGPGTRLTVL.